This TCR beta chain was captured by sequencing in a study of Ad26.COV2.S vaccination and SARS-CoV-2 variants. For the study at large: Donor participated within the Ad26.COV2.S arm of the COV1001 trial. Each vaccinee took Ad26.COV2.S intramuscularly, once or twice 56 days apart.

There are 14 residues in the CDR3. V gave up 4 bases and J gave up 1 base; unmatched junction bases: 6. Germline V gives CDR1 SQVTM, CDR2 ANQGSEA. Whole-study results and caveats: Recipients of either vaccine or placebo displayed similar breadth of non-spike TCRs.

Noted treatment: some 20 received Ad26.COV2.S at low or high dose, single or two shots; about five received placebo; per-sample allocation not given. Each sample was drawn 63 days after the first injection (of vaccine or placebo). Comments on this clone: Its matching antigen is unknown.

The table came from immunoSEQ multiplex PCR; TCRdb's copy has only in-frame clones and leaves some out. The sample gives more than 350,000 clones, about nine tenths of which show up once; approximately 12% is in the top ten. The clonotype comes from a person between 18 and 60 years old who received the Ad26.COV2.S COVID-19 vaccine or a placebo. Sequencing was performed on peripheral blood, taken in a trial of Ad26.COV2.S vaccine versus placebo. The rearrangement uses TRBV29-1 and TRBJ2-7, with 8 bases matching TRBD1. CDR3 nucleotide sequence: TGCAGCGTTGGGGGTGGGACAGGTTCCTACGAGCAGTACTTC. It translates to CSVGGGTGSYEQYF.